The rows below give T cell receptor beta chains drawn from one sample of a study of cytomegalovirus exposure and HLA in healthy donors. TCRdb keeps only in-frame clones here, not all; method: immunoSEQ multiplex PCR. The sample records about 180,000 clones, less than 85% being singletons. Input material: PBMCs. The source is a man younger than 35 in good health and CMV-seropositive. CDR3s leave out the opening cysteine and the closing phenylalanine or tryptophan. The order of the fields is V gene, clone size, CDR3 protein. Expanded clones get a size class; other rows say once, few or many, or leave the size out.

>TRBV11-3|once
ASSPVSKGGTEAF
>TRBV7-9|.
ASSLSGLSGTGELF
>TRBV15|.
ATRRGRQENTGELF
>TRBV7-9|.
ASSLSANYGYT
>TRBV13|.
ASSPTGDTAGANVLT
>TRBV9|.
ASSVGGTDGNTIY
>TRBV19|once
ASSMNNYEQY
>TRBV6-5|.
ATRRGLGELF
>TRBV6-5|.
ASIGTGTPEAF
>TRBV6-5|.
ASSSRGGAYEQY
>TRBV6-1|.
ASSDAGKGSYEQY
>TRBV2|.
AIANTGELF
>TRBV2|.
ASRLSSYNEQF
>TRBV7-3|.
ASSSSDNSYEQY
>TRBV5-1|.
ASSLDSQETQY
>TRBV30|.
ASGAGGTDTQY
>TRBV4-2|.
ASSHDLLGGTYEQY
>TRBV21-1|.
ASGRLDLDEQY
>TRBV30|.
AWSPSGVDEQY
>TRBV28|.
ASSLWAGDYGYT
>TRBV6-6|.
ASSYSAQANEKLF
>TRBV28|.
ASSPTSRGDYEQY
>TRBV5-5|.
ASSLGQDGYT
>TRBV4-1|few
ASSQAPGLTGEQY
>TRBV5-6|once
ASRWGSQGRPFEQY
>TRBV7-3|.
ASSSRSLETQY
>TRBV28|.
AITPGTATYNEQF
>TRBV6-5|.
ASKIQGAGETQY
>TRBV18|.
ASSPPGGTDNQPQH